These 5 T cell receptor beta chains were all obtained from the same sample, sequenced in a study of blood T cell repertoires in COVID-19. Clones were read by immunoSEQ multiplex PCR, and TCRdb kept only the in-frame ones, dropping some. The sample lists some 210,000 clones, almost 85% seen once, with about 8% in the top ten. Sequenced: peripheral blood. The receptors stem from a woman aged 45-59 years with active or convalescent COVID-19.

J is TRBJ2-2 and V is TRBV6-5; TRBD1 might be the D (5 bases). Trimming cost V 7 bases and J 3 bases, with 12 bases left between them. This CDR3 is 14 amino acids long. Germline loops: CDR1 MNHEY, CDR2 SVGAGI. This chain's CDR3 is CASTPGSHTGELFF. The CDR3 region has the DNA TGTGCCAGCACCCCAGGGTCTCACACCGGGGAGCTGTTTTTT.

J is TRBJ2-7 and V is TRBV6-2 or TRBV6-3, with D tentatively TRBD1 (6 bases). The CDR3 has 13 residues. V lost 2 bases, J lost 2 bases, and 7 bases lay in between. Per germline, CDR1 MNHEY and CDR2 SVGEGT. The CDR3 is CASSYAGAYEQYF. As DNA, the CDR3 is TGTGCCAGCAGTTACGCAGGGGCCTACGAGCAGTACTTC.

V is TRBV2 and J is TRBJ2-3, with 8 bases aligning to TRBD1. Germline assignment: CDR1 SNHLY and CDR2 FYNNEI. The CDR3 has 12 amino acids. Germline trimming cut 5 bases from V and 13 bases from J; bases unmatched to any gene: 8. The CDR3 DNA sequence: TGTGCCAGCAGTACGACAGGGGTGGGGAAGTATTTT. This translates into CASSTTGVGKYF.

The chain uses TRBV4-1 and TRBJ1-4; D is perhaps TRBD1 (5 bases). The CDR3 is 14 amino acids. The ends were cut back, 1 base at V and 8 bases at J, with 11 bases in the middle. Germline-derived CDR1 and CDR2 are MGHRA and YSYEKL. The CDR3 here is CASSQVRGNEKLFF. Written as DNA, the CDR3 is TGCGCCAGCAGCCAAGTTCGGGGGAACGAAAAACTGTTTTTT.

This CDR3 reads CASARETEAFF. As DNA, the CDR3 is TGTGCCTCGGCCCGGGAGACTGAAGCTTTCTTT. The rearrangement joins TRBV6-5 to TRBJ1-1, with D uncertain. The V and J ends lost 11 bases and 5 bases respectively, with 12 bases between them. The length of the CDR3 is 11 residues. Germline CDR1 MNHEY, CDR2 SVGAGI.